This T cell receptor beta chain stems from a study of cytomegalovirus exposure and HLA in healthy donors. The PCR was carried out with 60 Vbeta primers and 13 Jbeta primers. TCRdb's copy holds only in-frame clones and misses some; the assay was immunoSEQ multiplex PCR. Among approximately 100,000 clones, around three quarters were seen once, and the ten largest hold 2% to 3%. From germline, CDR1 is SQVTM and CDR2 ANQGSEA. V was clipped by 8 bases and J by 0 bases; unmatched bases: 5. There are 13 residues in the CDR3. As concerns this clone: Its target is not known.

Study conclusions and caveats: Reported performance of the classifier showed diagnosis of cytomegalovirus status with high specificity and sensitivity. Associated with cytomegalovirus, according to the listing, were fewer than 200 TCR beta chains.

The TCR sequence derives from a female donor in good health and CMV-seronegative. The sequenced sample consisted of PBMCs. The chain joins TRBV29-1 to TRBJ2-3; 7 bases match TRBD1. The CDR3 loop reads CSSGQASTDTQYF. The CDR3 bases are TGCAGCTCTGGACAGGCTAGCACAGATACGCAGTATTTT.